The clone carrying this T cell receptor (beta chain) was picked up a small number of times. Its antigen is as yet unknown. The sample is drawn from a study of CD8 T cells in ankylosing spondylitis. TCRdb redid the calling of the 5' RACE reads with MiXCR, one entry per CDR3 protein. Of about 800,000 distinct CDR3 sequences in the sample, approximately 12% are singletons; the top ten hold around 0.51%. The germline V gene encodes CDR1 SGHVS and CDR2 FQNEAQ. There are 14 residues in the CDR3. V shed 1 base and J shed 2 bases, with 8 bases lying between them. Study findings and constraints: Eight or nine highly homologous variants made up a TCR beta motif that seemed to typify ankylosing spondylitis blood.

This sequence was found in a male donor with ankylosing spondylitis. The material sequenced was blood, either unsorted or a sorted T cell fraction (not recorded which). The V gene is TRBV7-8, the J gene TRBJ1-2; D gene uncertain. DNA for the CDR3: TGTGCCAGCAGCTTAGAAATACACAACTATGGCTACACCTTC. Protein sequence: CASSLEIHNYGYTF.